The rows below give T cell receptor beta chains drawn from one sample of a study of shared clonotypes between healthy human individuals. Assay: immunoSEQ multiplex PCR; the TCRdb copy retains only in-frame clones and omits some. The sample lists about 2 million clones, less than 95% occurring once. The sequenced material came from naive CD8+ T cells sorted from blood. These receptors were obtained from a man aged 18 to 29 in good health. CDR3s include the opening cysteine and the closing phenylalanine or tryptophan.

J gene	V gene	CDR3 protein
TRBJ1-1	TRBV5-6	CASSLGLTNAEAFF
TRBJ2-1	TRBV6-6	CASSYSKGEQFF
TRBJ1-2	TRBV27	CASRLTGRDLYGYTF
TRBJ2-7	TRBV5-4	CASSEGLAGSYEQYF
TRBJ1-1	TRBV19	CASRPGGGFAEAFF
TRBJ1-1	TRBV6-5	CASSYTGTGVITEAFF
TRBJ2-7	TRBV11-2	CASSLGAGGAEGYEQYF
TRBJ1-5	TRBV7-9	CASGASNQPQHF
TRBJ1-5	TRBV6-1	CASSEVVLYSNQPQHF
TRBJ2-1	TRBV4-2	CASSPEAVYNNEQFF
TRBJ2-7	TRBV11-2	CASSLVWVAGGGEQYF
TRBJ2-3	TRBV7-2	CASSSGLVTDTQYF
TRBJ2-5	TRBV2	CASSGLAGGPYQETQYF
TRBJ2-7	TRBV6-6	CASSYQQGGNEQYF
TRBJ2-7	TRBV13	CASSLGEAKRREQYF
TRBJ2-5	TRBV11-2	CASSLQSGGPEAQYF
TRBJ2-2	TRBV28	CASSGGTGFTGELFF
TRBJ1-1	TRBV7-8	CASSLRVEGNTEAFF
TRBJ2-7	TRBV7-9	CASSFPGQGLYEQYF
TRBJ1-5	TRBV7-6	CASSLGGANQPQHF
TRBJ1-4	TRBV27	CASSLLQAEGTEKLFF
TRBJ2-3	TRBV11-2	CASSLGGDTQYF
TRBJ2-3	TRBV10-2	CASSFILAGVEDTQYF
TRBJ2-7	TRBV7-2	CASSTGQGRVYEQYF
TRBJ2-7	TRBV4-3	CASSQGRIGYEQYF
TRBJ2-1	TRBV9	CASSVGGAYNEQFF
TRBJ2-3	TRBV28	CASSWAGPSTDTQYF
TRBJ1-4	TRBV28	CASSLFSGRGEKLFF
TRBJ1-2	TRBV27	CASSFVGGQYGYTF
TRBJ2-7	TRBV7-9	CASSLLGNPTYEQYF
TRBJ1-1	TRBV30	CAWSSTGGTEAFF
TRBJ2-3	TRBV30	CALTGGSSTDTQYF
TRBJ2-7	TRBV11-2	CASSLPLGQSYEQYF
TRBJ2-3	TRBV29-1	CSVDGLAGELVTTDTQYF
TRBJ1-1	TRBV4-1	CASSHSPGTVNTEAFF
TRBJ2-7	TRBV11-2	CASSFSLAGGPKTYEQYF
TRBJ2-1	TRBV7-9	CASSLGPAGDNEQFF
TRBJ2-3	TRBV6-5	CASSYRSSTDTQYF
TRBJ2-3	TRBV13	CASSSIGADTDTQYF
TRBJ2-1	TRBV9	CASSEDGLTYNEQFF
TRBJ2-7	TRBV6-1	CASSDTGTPPYEQYF
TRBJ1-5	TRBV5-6	CASSYGTENQPQHF
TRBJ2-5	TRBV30	CAWSDGETQYF
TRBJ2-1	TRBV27	CASSLGRGSYNEQFF
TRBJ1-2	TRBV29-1	CSAGQGGYGYTF
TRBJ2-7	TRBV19	CASSAGAGAYEQYF
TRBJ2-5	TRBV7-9	CASSPSGANRETQYF
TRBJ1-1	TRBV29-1	CSVNRGTEAFF
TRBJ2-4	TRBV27	CASSPPGGIAKNIQYF
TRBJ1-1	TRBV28	CASSPRTGVNTEAFF
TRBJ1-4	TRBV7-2	CASSLDSSNEKLFF
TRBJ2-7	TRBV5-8	CASSWTGGPYEQYF
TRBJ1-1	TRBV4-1	CASSPAGMNTEAFF
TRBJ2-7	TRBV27	CASSSRLAGDPYEQYF